This paragraph covers one TCR beta chain sequence. CDR1 MNHEY and CDR2 SVGAGI come from the germline V gene. The CDR3 is made up of 13 amino acids. The trim removed 7 bases at V and 6 bases at J, leaving 2 bases unmatched. The data were produced by immunoSEQ multiplex PCR, yet TCRdb's version contains in-frame clones alone and is incomplete. The sample holds 200,000 to 250,000 clones, 85% to 90% seen once. The entry originates in a study of blood T cell repertoires in COVID-19. Study-level background: The analysed material was cDNA or gDNA that came from T cells, B-cell-depleted T cells, or PBMCs.

The sample was peripheral blood. The clonotype comes from a man between 25 and 39 years old with COVID-19, enrolled during active disease. V is TRBV6-5 and J is TRBJ1-3; 11 bases are a match to TRBD1. Here the CDR3 reads CASNGQGANTIYF. As DNA, the CDR3 is TGTGCCAGCAACGGACAGGGGGCAAACACCATATATTTT.